This T cell receptor (beta chain) was sequenced during a study of T cells after yellow fever vaccination. Study context: Where fractions had low cell numbers, libraries were prepared from them with the SMART-Seq v4 Ultra Low Input RNA kit.

TCRdb reprocessed the 5' RACE reads via MiXCR and lists one record per CDR3 protein. The data show 400,000 to 450,000 distinct CDR3 sequences, around 20% seen once. Between the trimmed V and J ends, which lost 5 bases and 3 bases, there was a span of 14 bases. This CDR3 has 14 amino acids. This receptor was identified in a man between 18 and 29 years old who received the YFV17D yellow fever vaccine. Source: PBMCs, taken before the yellow fever booster vaccination. The rearrangement links TRBV12-3 or TRBV12-4 to TRBJ2-7, with D perhaps matching TRBD1 or TRBD2 (6 bases each). CDR3 sequence reads: CASSTKGGSYEQYF. CDR3 coding DNA: TGTGCCAGCAGTACGAAGGGGGGAAGCTACGAGCAGTACTTC.